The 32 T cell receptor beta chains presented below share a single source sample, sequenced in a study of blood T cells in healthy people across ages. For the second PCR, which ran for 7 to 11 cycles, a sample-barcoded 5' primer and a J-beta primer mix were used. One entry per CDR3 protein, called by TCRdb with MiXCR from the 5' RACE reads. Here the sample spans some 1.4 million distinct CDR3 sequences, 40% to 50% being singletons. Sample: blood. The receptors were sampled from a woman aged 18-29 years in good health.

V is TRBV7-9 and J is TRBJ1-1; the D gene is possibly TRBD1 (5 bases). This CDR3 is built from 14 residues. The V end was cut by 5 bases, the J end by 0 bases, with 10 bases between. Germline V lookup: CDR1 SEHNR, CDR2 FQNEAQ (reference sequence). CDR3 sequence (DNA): TGTGCCAGCAGCGGGGGGTACATGAACACTGAAGCTTTCTTT. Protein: CASSGGYMNTEAFF.

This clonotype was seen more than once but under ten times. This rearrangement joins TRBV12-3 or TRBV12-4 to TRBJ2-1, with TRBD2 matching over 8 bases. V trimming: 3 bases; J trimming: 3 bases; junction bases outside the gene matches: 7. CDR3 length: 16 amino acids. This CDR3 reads CASSFWGGRSYNEQFF. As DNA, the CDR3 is TGTGCCAGCAGTTTTTGGGGCGGGAGGAGCTACAATGAGCAGTTCTTC.

As DNA, the CDR3 is TGTGCCAGCCGCTTTAGCGGGGGCCAAGAGACCCAGTACTTC. Protein: CASRFSGGQETQYF. The chain links TRBV6-5 to TRBJ2-5, with 9 bases fitting TRBD2. Germline V gene lookup returns CDR1 MNHEY and CDR2 SVGAGI. The CDR3 has 14 amino acids. The junction had 5 bases not matched to a gene; V was cut back by 8 bases and J by 1 base.

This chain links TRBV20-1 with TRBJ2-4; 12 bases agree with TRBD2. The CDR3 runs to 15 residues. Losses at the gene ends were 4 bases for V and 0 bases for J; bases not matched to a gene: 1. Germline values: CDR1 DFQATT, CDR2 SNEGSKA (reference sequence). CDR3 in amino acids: CSATLAGGAKNIQYF. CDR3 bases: TGCAGTGCTACACTAGCGGGGGGAGCCAAAAACATTCAGTACTTC.

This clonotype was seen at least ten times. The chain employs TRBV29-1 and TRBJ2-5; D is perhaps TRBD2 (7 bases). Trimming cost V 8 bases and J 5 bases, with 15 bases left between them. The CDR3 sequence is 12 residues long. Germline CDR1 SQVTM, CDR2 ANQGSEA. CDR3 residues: CSTLRGQETQYF. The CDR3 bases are TGCAGCACCTTGCGGGGGCAGGAGACCCAGTACTTC. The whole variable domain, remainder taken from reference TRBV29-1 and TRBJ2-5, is SAVISQKPSRDICQRGTSLTIQCQVDSQVTMMFWYRQQPGQSLTLIATANQGSEATYESGFVIDKFPISRPNLTFSTLTVSNMSPEDSSIYLCSTLRGQETQYFGPGTRLLVL.

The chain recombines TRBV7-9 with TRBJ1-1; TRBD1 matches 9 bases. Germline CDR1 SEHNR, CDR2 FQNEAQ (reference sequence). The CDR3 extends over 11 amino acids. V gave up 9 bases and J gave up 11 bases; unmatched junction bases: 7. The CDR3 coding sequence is TGTGCCAGTAGTCCCGACAGGGGGGCTTTCTTT. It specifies CASSPDRGAFF.

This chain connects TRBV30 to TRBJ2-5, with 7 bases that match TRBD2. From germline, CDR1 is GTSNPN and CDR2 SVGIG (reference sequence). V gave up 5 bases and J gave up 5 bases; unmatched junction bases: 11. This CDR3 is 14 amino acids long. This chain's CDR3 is CAWGLGGDLETQYF. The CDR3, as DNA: TGTGCCTGGGGCCTTGGGGGGGATCTGGAGACCCAGTACTTC.

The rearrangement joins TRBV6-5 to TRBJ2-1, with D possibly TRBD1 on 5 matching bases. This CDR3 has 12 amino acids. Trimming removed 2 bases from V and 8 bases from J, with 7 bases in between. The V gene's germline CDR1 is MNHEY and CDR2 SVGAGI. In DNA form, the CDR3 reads TGTGCCAGCAGTTACCCAGGGCATGAGCAGTTCTTC. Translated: CASSYPGHEQFF.

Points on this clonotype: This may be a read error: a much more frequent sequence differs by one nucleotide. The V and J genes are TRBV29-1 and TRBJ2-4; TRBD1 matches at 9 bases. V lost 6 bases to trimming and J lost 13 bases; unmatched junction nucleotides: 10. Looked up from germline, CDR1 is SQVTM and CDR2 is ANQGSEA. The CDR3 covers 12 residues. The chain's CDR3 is CSVGQGGYGQYF. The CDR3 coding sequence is TGCAGCGTGGGACAGGGTGGCTACGGGCAGTACTTC.

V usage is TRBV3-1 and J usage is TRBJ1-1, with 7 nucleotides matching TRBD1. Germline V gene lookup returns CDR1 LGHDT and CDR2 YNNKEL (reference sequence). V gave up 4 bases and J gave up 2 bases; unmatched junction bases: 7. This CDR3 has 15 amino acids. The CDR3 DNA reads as TGTGCCAGCAGCCTCGGGACAGCTTACAACACTGAAGCTTTCTTT. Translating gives CASSLGTAYNTEAFF. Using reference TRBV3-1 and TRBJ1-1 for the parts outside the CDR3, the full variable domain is DTAVSQTPKYLVTQMGNDKSIKCEQNLGHDTMYWYKQDSKKFLKIMFSYNNKELIINETVPNRFSPKSPDKAHLNLHINSLELGDSAVYFCASSLGTAYNTEAFFGQGTRLTVV.

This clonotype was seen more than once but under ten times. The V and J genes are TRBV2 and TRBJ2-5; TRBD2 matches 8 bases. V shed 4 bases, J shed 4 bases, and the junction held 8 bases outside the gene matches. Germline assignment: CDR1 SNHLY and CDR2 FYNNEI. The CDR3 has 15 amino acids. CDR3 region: CASSGTSIRPETQYF. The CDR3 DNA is TGTGCCAGCAGTGGGACTAGCATCCGTCCAGAGACCCAGTACTTC.

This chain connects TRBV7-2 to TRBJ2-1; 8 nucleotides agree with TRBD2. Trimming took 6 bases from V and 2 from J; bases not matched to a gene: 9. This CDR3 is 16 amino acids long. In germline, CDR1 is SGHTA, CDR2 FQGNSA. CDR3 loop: CASRVGAGGPYNEQFF. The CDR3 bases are TGTGCCAGCAGAGTAGGGGCGGGGGGCCCCTACAATGAGCAGTTCTTC.

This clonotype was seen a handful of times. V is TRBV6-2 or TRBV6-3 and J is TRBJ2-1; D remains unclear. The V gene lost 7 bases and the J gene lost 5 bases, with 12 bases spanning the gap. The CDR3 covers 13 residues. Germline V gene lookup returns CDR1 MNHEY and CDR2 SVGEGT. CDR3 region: CASKANPNNEQFF. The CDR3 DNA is TGTGCCAGCAAAGCGAACCCAAACAATGAGCAGTTCTTC.

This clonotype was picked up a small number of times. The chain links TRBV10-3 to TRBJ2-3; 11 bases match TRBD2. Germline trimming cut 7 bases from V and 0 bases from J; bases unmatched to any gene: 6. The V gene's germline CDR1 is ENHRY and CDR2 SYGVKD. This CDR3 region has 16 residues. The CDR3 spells CAITQTSGTSTDTQYF. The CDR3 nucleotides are TGTGCCATCACCCAGACTAGCGGGACTAGCACAGATACGCAGTATTTT.

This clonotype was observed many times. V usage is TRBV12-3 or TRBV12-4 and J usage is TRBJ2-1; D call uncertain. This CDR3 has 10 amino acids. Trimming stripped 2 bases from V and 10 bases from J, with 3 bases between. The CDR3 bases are TGTGCCAGCAGTTTAAGCGAGCAGTTCTTC. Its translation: CASSLSEQFF.

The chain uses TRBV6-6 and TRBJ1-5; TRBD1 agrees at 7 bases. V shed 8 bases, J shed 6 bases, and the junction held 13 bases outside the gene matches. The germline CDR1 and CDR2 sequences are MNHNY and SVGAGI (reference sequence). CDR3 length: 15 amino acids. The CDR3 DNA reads TGTGCCAGCTCGACCAGGGACAGTGTGGCTCAGCCCCAGCATTTT. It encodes CASSTRDSVAQPQHF.

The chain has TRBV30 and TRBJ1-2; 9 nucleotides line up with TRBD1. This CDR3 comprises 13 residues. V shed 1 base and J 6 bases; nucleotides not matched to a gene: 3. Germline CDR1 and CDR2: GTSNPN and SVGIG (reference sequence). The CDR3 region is CAWSEGTGNGYTF. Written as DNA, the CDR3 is TGTGCCTGGAGTGAAGGGACAGGGAATGGCTACACCTTC.

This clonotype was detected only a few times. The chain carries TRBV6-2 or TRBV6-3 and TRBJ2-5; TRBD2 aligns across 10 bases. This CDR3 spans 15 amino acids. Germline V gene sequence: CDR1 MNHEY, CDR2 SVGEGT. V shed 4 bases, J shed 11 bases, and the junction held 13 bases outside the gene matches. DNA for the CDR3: TGTGCCAGCAGTTTTCTAGCGGGGGTACCGCGGGAGCAGTACTTC. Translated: CASSFLAGVPREQYF.

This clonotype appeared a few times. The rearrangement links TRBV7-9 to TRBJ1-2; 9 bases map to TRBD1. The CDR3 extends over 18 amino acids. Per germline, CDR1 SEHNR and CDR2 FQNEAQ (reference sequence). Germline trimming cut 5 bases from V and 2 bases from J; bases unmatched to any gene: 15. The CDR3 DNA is TGTGCCAGCAGCACGTCCCGGGACAGGGTACCGCGGAACTATGGCTACACCTTC. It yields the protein CASSTSRDRVPRNYGYTF.

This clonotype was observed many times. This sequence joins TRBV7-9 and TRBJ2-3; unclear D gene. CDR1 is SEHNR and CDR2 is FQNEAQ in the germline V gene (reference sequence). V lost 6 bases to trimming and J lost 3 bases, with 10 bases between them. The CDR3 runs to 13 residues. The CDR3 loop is CASSLLGTDTQYF. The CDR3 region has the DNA TGTGCCAGCAGTTTACTTGGGACAGATACGCAGTATTTT.

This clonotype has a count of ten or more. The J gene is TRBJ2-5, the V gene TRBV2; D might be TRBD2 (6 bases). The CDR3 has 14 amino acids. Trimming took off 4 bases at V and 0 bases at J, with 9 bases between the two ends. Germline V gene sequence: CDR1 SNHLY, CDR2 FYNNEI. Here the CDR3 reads CASSGAGYQETQYF. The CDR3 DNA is TGTGCCAGCAGTGGGGCGGGGTACCAAGAGACCCAGTACTTC.

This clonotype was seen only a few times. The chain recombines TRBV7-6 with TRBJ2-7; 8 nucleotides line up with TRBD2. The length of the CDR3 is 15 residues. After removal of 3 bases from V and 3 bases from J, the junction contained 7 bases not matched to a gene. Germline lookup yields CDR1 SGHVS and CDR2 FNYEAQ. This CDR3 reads CASSLDLSGGYEQYF. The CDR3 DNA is TGTGCCAGCAGCTTGGATTTGAGCGGGGGCTACGAGCAGTACTTC.

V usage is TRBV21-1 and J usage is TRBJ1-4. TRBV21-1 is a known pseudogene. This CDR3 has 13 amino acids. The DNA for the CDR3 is TGTGCCAGCAGCCTCGGGCCCGATGAAAAACTGTTTTTT. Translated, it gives CASSLGPDEKLFF.

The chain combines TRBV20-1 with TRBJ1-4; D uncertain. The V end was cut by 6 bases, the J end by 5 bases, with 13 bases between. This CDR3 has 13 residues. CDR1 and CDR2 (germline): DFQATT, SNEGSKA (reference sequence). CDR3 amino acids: CSAFMYWNEKLFF. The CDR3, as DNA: TGCAGTGCCTTTATGTACTGGAATGAAAAACTGTTTTTT.

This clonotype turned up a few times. The CDR3 bases are TGTGCCAGCTCACCACATAACGACGGGAATGAGCAGTTCTTC. Protein sequence: CASSPHNDGNEQFF. This sequence joins TRBV18 and TRBJ2-1, with D unresolved. V lost 1 base, J lost 7 bases, and 11 bases lay in between. Germline V gene data show CDR1 as KGHSH and CDR2 as LQKENI. The CDR3 covers 14 residues.

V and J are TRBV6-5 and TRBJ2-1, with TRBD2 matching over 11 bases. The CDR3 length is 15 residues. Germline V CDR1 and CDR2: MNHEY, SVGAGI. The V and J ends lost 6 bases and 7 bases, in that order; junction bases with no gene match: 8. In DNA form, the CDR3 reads TGTGCCAGCAGACTTAGCGGGGGGGCCGGTAATGAGCAGTTCTTC. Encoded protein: CASRLSGGAGNEQFF.

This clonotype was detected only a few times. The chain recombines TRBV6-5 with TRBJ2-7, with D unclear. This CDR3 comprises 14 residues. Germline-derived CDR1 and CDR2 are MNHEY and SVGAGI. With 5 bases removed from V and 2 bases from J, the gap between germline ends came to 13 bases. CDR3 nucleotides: TGTGCCAGCAGTGTCAAAGCAGGAACCTACGAGCAGTACTTC. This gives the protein CASSVKAGTYEQYF.

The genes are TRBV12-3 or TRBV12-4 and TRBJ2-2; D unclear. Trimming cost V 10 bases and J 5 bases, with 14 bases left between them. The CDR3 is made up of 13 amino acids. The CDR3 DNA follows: TGTGCCATCGACCCCCATGCGACCGGGGAGCTGTTTTTT. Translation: CAIDPHATGELFF.

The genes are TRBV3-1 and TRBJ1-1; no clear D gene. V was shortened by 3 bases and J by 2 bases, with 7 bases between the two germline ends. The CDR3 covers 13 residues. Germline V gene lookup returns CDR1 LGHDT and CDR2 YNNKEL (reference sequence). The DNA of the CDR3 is TGTGCCAGCAGCCACAGGACTAACACTGAAGCTTTCTTT. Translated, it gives CASSHRTNTEAFF.

The CDR3 nucleotides are TGTGCCAGCAGTTACGAGTCAGTTCCCTACGAGCAGTACTTC. Amino acid sequence: CASSYESVPYEQYF. The chain is built from TRBV6-6 and TRBJ2-7; no definite D call. Germline CDR1 and CDR2: MNHNY and SVGAGI (reference sequence). The CDR3 length is 14 residues. V lost 2 bases, J lost 2 bases, and 10 bases lay in between.

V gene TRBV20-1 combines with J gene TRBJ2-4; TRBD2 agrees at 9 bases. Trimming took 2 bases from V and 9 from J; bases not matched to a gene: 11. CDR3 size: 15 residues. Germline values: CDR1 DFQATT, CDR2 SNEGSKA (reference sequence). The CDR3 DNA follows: TGCAGTGCTAGATCACGGGTTAGCGGGGGCGGCATTCAGTACTTC. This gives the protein CSARSRVSGGGIQYF.

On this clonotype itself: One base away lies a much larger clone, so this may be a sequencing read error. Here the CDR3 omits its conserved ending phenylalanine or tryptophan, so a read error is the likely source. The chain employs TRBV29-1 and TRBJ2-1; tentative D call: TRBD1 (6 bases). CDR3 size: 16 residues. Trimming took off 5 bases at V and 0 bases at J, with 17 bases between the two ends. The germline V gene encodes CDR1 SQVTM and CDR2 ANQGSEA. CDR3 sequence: CSVPSYRVSSYNEQFV. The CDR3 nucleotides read TGCAGCGTTCCTTCTTACAGGGTGAGCTCCTACAATGAGCAGTTCGTC.